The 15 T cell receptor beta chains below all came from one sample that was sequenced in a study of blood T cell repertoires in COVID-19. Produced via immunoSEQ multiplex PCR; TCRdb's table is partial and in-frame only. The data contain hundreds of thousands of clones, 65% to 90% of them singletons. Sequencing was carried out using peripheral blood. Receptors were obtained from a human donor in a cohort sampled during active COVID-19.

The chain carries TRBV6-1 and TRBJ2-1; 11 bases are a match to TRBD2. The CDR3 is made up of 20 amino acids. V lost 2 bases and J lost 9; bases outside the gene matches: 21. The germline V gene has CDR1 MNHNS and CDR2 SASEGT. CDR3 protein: CASSENLGSGRARELVEQFF. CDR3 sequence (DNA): TGTGCCAGCAGTGAAAATTTAGGTAGCGGGAGGGCCCGGGAATTGGTTGAGCAGTTCTTC.

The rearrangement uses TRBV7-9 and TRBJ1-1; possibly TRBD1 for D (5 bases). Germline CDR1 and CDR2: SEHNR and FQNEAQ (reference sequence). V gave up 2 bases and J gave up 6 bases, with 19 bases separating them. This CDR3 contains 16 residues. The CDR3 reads CASSLNPDSDSAEAFF. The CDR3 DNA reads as TGTGCCAGCAGCTTAAACCCCGACAGTGACTCAGCTGAAGCTTTCTTT.

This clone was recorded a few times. CDR3 nucleotides: TGTGCCAGCAGCCCTATCGACAGGGGAACTGAAGCTTTCTTT. Translated: CASSPIDRGTEAFF. This sequence joins TRBV7-2 and TRBJ1-1, with 8 bases lining up with TRBD1. Looked up from germline, CDR1 is SGHTA and CDR2 is FQGNSA. The CDR3 is made up of 14 amino acids. Trimming at V came to 5 bases and at J to 5 bases, leaving 7 bases not matched to a gene.

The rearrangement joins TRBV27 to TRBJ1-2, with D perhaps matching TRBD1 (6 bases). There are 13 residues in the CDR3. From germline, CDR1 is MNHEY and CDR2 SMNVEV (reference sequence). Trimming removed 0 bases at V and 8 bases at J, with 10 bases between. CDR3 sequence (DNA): TGTGCCAGCAGTTTATCGCAGGGGATGGGCTACACCTTC. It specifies CASSLSQGMGYTF.

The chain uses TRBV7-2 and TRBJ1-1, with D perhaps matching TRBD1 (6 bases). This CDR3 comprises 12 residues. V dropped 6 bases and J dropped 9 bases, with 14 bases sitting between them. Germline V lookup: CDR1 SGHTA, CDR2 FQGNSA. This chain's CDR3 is CASSPDRYKAFF. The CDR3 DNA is TGTGCCAGCAGTCCGGACAGATATAAAGCTTTCTTT.

CDR3 DNA sequence: TGTGCCAGCAGCGTATGGGGTCAGGTGGGGGCCACCGGGGAGCTGTTTTTT. This translates into CASSVWGQVGATGELFF. The chain recombines TRBV9 with TRBJ2-2; D possibly corresponds to TRBD1 (6 bases). V lost 1 base and J lost 4, with 17 bases in between. CDR1 and CDR2 (germline): SGDLS, YYNGEE. There are 17 residues in the CDR3.

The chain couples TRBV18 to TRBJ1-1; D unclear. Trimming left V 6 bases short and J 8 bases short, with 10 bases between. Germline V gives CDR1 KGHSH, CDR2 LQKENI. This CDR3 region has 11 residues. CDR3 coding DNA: TGTGCCAGCTCCCGGGATATGGAAGCTTTCTTT. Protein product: CASSRDMEAFF.

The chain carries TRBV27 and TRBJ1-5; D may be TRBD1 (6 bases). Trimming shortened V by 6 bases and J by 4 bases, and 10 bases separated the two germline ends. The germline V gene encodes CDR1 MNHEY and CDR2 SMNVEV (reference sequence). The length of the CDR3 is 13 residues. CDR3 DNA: TGTGCCAGCAGACTACAGGGAAATCAGCCCCAGCATTTT. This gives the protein CASRLQGNQPQHF.

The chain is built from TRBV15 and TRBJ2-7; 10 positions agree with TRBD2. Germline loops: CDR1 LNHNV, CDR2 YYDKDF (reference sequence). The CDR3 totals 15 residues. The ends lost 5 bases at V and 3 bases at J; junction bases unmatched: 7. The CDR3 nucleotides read TGTGCCACCAGCGCCCGGACTAGCGGTTACTACGAGCAGTACTTC. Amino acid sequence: CATSARTSGYYEQYF.

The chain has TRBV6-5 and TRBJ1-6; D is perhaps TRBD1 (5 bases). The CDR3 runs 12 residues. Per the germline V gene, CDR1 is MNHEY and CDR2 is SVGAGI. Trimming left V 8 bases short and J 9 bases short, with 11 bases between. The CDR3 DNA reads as TGTGCCAGCTGGGGGGTCGGTTCACCCCTCCACTTT. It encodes CASWGVGSPLHF.

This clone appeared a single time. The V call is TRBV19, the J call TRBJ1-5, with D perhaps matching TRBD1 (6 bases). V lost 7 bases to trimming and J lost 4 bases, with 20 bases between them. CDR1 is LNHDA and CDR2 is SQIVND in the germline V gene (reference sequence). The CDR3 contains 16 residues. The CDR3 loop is CASNPRRQVRNQPQHF. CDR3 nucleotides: TGTGCCAGTAACCCCCGGAGACAGGTCCGGAATCAGCCCCAGCATTTT. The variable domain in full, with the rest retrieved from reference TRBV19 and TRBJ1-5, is DGGITQSPKYLFRKEGQNVTLSCEQNLNHDAMYWYRQDPGQGLRLIYYSQIVNDFQKGDIAEGYSVSREKKESFPLTVTSAQKNPTAFYLCASNPRRQVRNQPQHFGDGTRLSIL.

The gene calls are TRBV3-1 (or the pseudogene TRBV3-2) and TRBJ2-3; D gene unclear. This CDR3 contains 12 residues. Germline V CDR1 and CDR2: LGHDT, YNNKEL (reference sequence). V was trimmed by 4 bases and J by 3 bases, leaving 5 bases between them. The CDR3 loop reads CASSRSTDTQYF. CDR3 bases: TGTGCCAGCAGCCGTTCAACAGATACGCAGTATTTT.

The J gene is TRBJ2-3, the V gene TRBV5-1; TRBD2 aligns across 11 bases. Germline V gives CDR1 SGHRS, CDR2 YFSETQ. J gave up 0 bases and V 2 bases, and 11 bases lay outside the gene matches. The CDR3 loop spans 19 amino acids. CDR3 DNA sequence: TGCGCCAGCAGCTTCGCGTTAGCGGGAGGGTCTACGAGCACAGATACGCAGTATTTT. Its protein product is CASSFALAGGSTSTDTQYF. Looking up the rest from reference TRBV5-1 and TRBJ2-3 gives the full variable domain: KAGVTQTPRYLIKTRGQQVTLSCSPISGHRSVSWYQQTPGQGLQFLFEYFSETQRNKGNFPGRFSGRQFSNSRSEMNVSTLELGDSALYLCASSFALAGGSTSTDTQYFGPGTRLTVL.

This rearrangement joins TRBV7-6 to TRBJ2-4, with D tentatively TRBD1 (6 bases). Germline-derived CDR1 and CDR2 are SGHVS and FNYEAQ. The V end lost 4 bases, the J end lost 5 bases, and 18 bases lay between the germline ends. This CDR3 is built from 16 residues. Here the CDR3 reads CASSYRIRDMENIQYF. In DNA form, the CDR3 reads TGTGCCAGCAGCTACAGAATTCGGGACATGGAAAACATTCAGTACTTC.

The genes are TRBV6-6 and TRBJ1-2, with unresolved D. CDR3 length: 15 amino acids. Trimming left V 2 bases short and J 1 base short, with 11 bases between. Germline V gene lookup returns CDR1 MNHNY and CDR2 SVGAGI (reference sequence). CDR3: CASSYPPGVNYGYTF. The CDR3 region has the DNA TGTGCCAGCAGTTACCCCCCGGGAGTTAACTATGGCTACACCTTC.